These 8 T cell receptor beta chains came from one sample sequenced in a study of shared T cell receptors in the human thymus. Data came from immunoSEQ multiplex PCR; TCRdb stores just in-frame clones and leaves some out. The sample gives approximately 400,000 clones, approximately 95% of which show up once; around 0.018% is in the top ten. The sample taken for sequencing was thymocytes. All receptors come from a human donor.

The chain joins TRBV5-1 to TRBJ1-2; D is ambiguous. Germline V gives CDR1 SGHRS, CDR2 YFSETQ. The CDR3 totals 14 residues. The V end was cut by 5 bases, the J end by 3 bases, with 14 bases between. The CDR3 nucleotides read TGCGCCAGCAGTATTCTGGTTTACGACTATGGCTACACCTTC. Its protein is CASSILVYDYGYTF.

The chain carries TRBV28 and TRBJ2-7, with D tentatively TRBD1 (5 bases). Germline V CDR1 and CDR2: MDHEN, SYDVKM. The CDR3 loop spans 16 amino acids. With 3 bases removed from V and 7 bases from J, the gap between germline ends came to 22 bases. DNA of the CDR3: TGTGCCAGCAGTTTTGGGGCGTTCCGGAGACTGTTTGAGCAGTACTTC. It specifies CASSFGAFRRLFEQYF.

As DNA, the CDR3 is TGTGCCAGCGACCCCATGGAAACCAACAATGAGCAGTTCTTC. Its protein product is CASDPMETNNEQFF. The chain is built from TRBV2 and TRBJ2-1; D gene unclear. This CDR3 contains 14 residues. V lost 8 bases to trimming and J lost 5 bases, with 16 bases between them. The germline CDR1 and CDR2 sequences are SNHLY and FYNNEI.

The CDR3: CASSYGPIRDTYEQYF. CDR3 DNA sequence: TGTGCCAGCAGTTACGGACCAATCCGGGACACTTACGAGCAGTACTTC. This sequence joins TRBV6-5 and TRBJ2-7; weak D call: TRBD1 (6 bases). In germline, CDR1 is MNHEY, CDR2 SVGAGI. The CDR3 is made up of 16 amino acids. The germline V and J ends were trimmed by 2 bases and 4 bases, with 18 bases remaining between them.

V and J are TRBV7-2 and TRBJ1-5; 12 bases fit TRBD1. There are 15 residues in the CDR3. V was clipped by 5 bases and J by 6 bases; unmatched bases: 5. Germline V gene lookup returns CDR1 SGHTA and CDR2 FQGNSA. The CDR3 DNA is TGTGCCAGCAGCCGGGGACAGGGGGCAAGTCAGCCCCAGCATTTT. Translation: CASSRGQGASQPQHF. Complete variable domain (other parts from reference TRBV7-2 and TRBJ1-5): GAGVSQSPSNKVTEKGKDVELRCDPISGHTALYWYRQSLGQGLEFLIYFQGNSAPDKSGLPSDRFSAERTGGSVSTLTIQRTQQEDSAVYLCASSRGQGASQPQHFGDGTRLSIL.

The chain links TRBV29-1 to TRBJ2-7; TRBD2 agrees at 7 bases. Germline CDR1 is SQVTM and CDR2 is ANQGSEA. The CDR3 is made up of 15 amino acids. Trimming at V came to 0 bases and at J to 6 bases, leaving 11 bases not matched to a gene. The CDR3 sequence is CSVEDPRGTLREQYF. The CDR3 DNA reads as TGCAGCGTTGAAGATCCGCGGGGGACCCTTCGCGAGCAGTACTTC.

Note on this clone: Other DNA sequences within the sample encode an identical CDR3. The V call is TRBV27, the J call TRBJ2-2, with no clear D. Per the germline V gene, CDR1 is MNHEY and CDR2 is SMNVEV (reference sequence). Trimming cost V 2 bases and J 5 bases, with 3 bases left between them. This CDR3 comprises 12 residues. CDR3 in DNA: TGTGCCAGCAGTTTACGAACCGGGGAGCTGTTTTTT. Amino acid sequence: CASSLRTGELFF.

The chain is built from TRBV6-1 and TRBJ1-2; D may be TRBD1 (5 bases). From germline, CDR1 is MNHNS and CDR2 SASEGT. The CDR3 runs to 14 residues. V lost 3 bases and J lost 4, with 12 bases in between. This CDR3 is CASSESGAGYGYTF. The CDR3 DNA follows: TGTGCCAGCAGTGAGTCTGGGGCAGGCTATGGCTACACCTTC.